These 32 T cell receptor beta chains were sequenced from one sample in a study of blood T cell repertoires in COVID-19. TCRdb's copy holds only in-frame clones and misses some; the assay was immunoSEQ multiplex PCR. The repertoire holds 55,000 to 75,000 clones, with roughly 70% as singletons. Sequences were obtained from peripheral blood. All receptors come from a man aged 55 to 69 with acute or convalescent COVID-19.

In nucleotides, the CDR3 is TGTGCCAGCAGTTCGTCCCGGGACAGGGGCACAGATACGCAGTATTTT. This translates into CASSSSRDRGTDTQYF. The chain combines TRBV6-5 with TRBJ2-3; 9 bases are shared with TRBD1. After removal of 4 bases from V and 1 base from J, the junction contained 6 bases not matched to a gene. Germline CDR1 MNHEY, CDR2 SVGAGI. CDR3 length: 16 amino acids.

This chain uses TRBV29-1 with TRBJ2-2; TRBD2 matches 8 bases. Germline CDR1 and CDR2: SQVTM and ANQGSEA. The CDR3 length is 13 residues. J gave up 7 bases and V 4 bases, and 5 bases lay outside the gene matches. CDR3 amino acids: CSVATSASGELFF. DNA for the CDR3: TGCAGCGTTGCGACTAGCGCGAGCGGGGAGCTGTTTTTT.

This rearrangement joins TRBV9 to TRBJ2-2; 7 bases line up with TRBD1. This CDR3 region has 15 residues. Germline V gene data show CDR1 as SGDLS and CDR2 as YYNGEE. The ends lost 4 bases at V and 2 bases at J; junction bases unmatched: 5. The CDR3 DNA follows: TGTGCCAGCAGCCCCAGGGGGACCAACACCGGGGAGCTGTTTTTT. Translation gives CASSPRGTNTGELFF.

The chain uses TRBV25-1 and TRBJ1-2; 7 bases match TRBD1. This CDR3 contains 11 residues. Germline CDR1 and CDR2: MGHDK and SYGVNS. V dropped 4 bases and J dropped 14; count of bases not matched to a gene: 7. For the CDR3, the DNA is TGTGCCAGCAGTGGTAGGACAGGCCTGACCTTC. It encodes CASSGRTGLTF.

The V gene is TRBV24-1, the J gene TRBJ2-3, with a tentative D call TRBD1 (6 bases). V was cut by 1 base and J by 4 bases, with 11 bases left in between. Germline V gives CDR1 KGHDR, CDR2 SFDVKD. This CDR3 region has 15 residues. CDR3 sequence: CATSDFEGEPDTQYF. CDR3 sequence (DNA): TGTGCCACCAGTGATTTTGAGGGGGAACCAGATACGCAGTATTTT.

The chain recombines TRBV5-8 with TRBJ1-1; TRBD1 aligns across 8 bases. Germline V gene lookup returns CDR1 SGHTS and CDR2 YDEGEE. Trimming removed 5 bases from V and 1 base from J; junction bases left unmatched: 10. CDR3 size: 16 residues. In DNA, the CDR3 is TGTGCCAGCAGGCGTCCCCTGCAGGGGGCGAACACTGAAGCTTTCTTT. Translating it yields CASRRPLQGANTEAFF.

The genes are TRBV6-6 and TRBJ2-5; D is possibly TRBD1 (6 bases). CDR1 MNHNY and CDR2 SVGAGI come from the germline V gene (reference sequence). V was cut by 5 bases and J by 4 bases, with 11 bases left in between. There are 13 residues in the CDR3. CDR3: CASSTQGAETQYF. DNA for the CDR3: TGTGCCAGCAGTACACAGGGTGCAGAGACCCAGTACTTC.

This clone has a handful of counts. This sequence joins TRBV27 and TRBJ1-6; D not certain. This CDR3 spans 12 amino acids. Trimming cost V 5 bases and J 7 bases, with 6 bases left between them. The germline V gene has CDR1 MNHEY and CDR2 SMNVEV (reference sequence). The CDR3 DNA reads TGTGCCAGCAGTGAGAGAAATTCACCCCTCCACTTT. This gives the protein CASSERNSPLHF.

The chain links TRBV28 to TRBJ2-5, with 8 bases that match TRBD2. Germline V gene sequence: CDR1 MDHEN, CDR2 SYDVKM. V lost 6 bases to trimming and J lost 4 bases; unmatched junction nucleotides: 13. This CDR3 has 16 amino acids. The CDR3, as DNA: TGTGCCAGCAGATCCCCATTAGCGGGGAGTCTAGAGACCCAGTACTTC. Its translation: CASRSPLAGSLETQYF.

The V call is TRBV5-1, the J call TRBJ2-3; D unclear. The V gene's germline CDR1 is SGHRS and CDR2 YFSETQ. V lost 0 bases and J 0 bases, leaving 8 bases between the germline ends. The CDR3 consists of 15 residues. The CDR3 loop reads CASSLGSSSTDTQYF. The CDR3 DNA reads TGCGCCAGCAGCTTGGGTAGTTCTAGCACAGATACGCAGTATTTT.

The chain is built from TRBV6-4 and TRBJ2-1; TRBD1 aligns across 7 bases. The V and J ends lost 4 bases and 6 bases, in that order; junction bases with no gene match: 9. Looked up from germline, CDR1 is MRHNA and CDR2 is SNTAGT. CDR3 length equals 15 residues. The CDR3 DNA follows: TGTGCCAGCAGTGTAGAAGGGGGCTCAGGCAATGAGCAGTTCTTC. It is translated as CASSVEGGSGNEQFF.

V usage is TRBV11-3 and J usage is TRBJ2-1; unclear D gene. In germline, CDR1 is SGHNT, CDR2 YENEEA. The CDR3 is 13 amino acids. V lost 2 bases and J lost 7, with 9 bases in between. The CDR3 protein is CASSLYTDNEQFF. In DNA form, the CDR3 reads TGTGCCAGCAGCTTATACACAGATAATGAGCAGTTCTTC.

V gene TRBV7-9 combines with J gene TRBJ1-1; D unresolved. Germline-derived CDR1 and CDR2 are SEHNR and FQNEAQ (reference sequence). The CDR3 sequence is 12 residues long. V lost 0 bases and J 11 bases, leaving 10 bases between the germline ends. The CDR3 reads CASSLAQAPAFF. The CDR3 nucleotides are TGTGCCAGCAGCTTAGCCCAGGCCCCCGCTTTCTTT.

The chain carries TRBV7-3 and TRBJ1-1; 7 nucleotides agree with TRBD1. After removal of 5 bases from V and 7 bases from J, the junction contained 10 bases not matched to a gene. This CDR3 comprises 14 residues. The germline V gene has CDR1 SGHTA and CDR2 FQGTGA. CDR3 sequence reads: CASSTSGTANEAFF. In DNA form, the CDR3 reads TGTGCCAGCAGCACCTCCGGGACAGCTAATGAAGCTTTCTTT.

This clone was recorded a few times. The chain has TRBV6-1 and TRBJ2-1; D is undetermined. CDR1 is MNHNS and CDR2 is SASEGT in the germline V gene. The CDR3 has 11 amino acids. V lost 0 bases to trimming and J lost 14 bases, with 8 bases between them. CDR3 nucleotides: TGTGCCAGCAGTGAAGCGCTTTCGGAGTTCTTC. Translation: CASSEALSEFF.

The chain is built from TRBV20-1 and TRBJ2-7; no clear D. The CDR3 runs to 13 residues. CDR1 is DFQATT, CDR2 SNEGSKA, per germline (reference sequence). With 3 bases removed from V and 2 bases from J, the gap between germline ends came to 11 bases. CDR3 nucleotide sequence: TGCAGTGCTAGTACGGCGGAAACCTACGAGCAGTACTTC. Its translation is CSASTAETYEQYF.

V is TRBV6-5 and J is TRBJ2-3; D is perhaps TRBD2 (6 bases). The CDR3 is made up of 14 amino acids. Trimming removed 8 bases at V and 2 bases at J, with 14 bases between. CDR1 MNHEY and CDR2 SVGAGI come from the germline V gene. As DNA, the CDR3 is TGTGCCAGCCCAAGCGGGCGCTTCACAGATACGCAGTATTTT. This gives the protein CASPSGRFTDTQYF.

V usage is TRBV27 and J usage is TRBJ2-1; TRBD2 might be the D (5 bases). Germline CDR1 and CDR2: MNHEY and SMNVEV (reference sequence). CDR3 length equals 16 residues. Trimming stripped 4 bases from V and 4 bases from J, with 17 bases between. CDR3 in amino acids: CASSSREPTGYNEQFF. The CDR3 DNA is TGTGCCAGCAGTTCCCGAGAGCCCACGGGATACAATGAGCAGTTCTTC.

The CDR3 coding sequence is TGTGCCAGCAGCTTAAGCGGCGTGGATGGAAACACCATATATTTT. It codes for CASSLSGVDGNTIYF. This chain uses TRBV7-8 with TRBJ1-3; no firm D call. The CDR3 sequence is 15 residues long. V lost 2 bases and J 3 bases, leaving 11 bases between the germline ends. Per the germline V gene, CDR1 is SGHVS and CDR2 is FQNEAQ.

Only a few counts were recorded for this clone. The sample has other DNA sequences that encode this CDR3 too. The chain links TRBV24-1 to TRBJ2-3; D possibly corresponds to TRBD1 (5 bases). There are 14 residues in the CDR3. Trimming stripped 1 base from V and 3 bases from J, with 7 bases between. Germline CDR1 reads KGHDR; CDR2 reads SFDVKD. In nucleotides, the CDR3 is TGTGCCACCAGTGATTTCGCAGGGACAGATACGCAGTATTTT. This encodes CATSDFAGTDTQYF.

This clone was found a few times. The chain joins TRBV4-1 to TRBJ2-1; D gene ambiguous. The germline V and J ends were trimmed by 2 bases and 4 bases, with 9 bases remaining between them. Germline assignment: CDR1 MGHRA and CDR2 YSYEKL. The CDR3 is 14 amino acids. CDR3 in DNA: TGCGCCAGCAGCCAACGAGCTCAATACAATGAGCAGTTCTTC. As protein: CASSQRAQYNEQFF.

This clone was recorded a few times. The chain is built from TRBV19 and TRBJ1-3; D may be TRBD1 (5 bases). V lost 6 bases to trimming and J lost 4 bases, with 16 bases between them. The CDR3 runs 15 residues. Germline V gene lookup returns CDR1 LNHDA and CDR2 SQIVND (reference sequence). The CDR3: CASSPTALRGNTIYF. The CDR3 nucleotides are TGTGCCAGTAGCCCGACAGCTCTCCGGGGAAACACCATATATTTT.

This clone was counted only a few times. The chain combines TRBV9 with TRBJ1-1; D is uncertain. The CDR3 runs to 14 residues. The V gene's germline CDR1 is SGDLS and CDR2 YYNGEE. V shed 0 bases and J shed 1 base, with 7 bases lying between them. The CDR3 here is CASSVASRNTEAFF. The CDR3 DNA sequence: TGTGCCAGCAGCGTAGCTTCCCGGAACACTGAAGCTTTCTTT.

There are many counts of this clone. The genes are TRBV18 and TRBJ2-7, with 7 bases fitting TRBD1. The length of the CDR3 is 14 residues. Germline trimming cut 5 bases from V and 4 bases from J; bases unmatched to any gene: 8. Germline values: CDR1 KGHSH, CDR2 LQKENI. The CDR3, as DNA: TGTGCCAGCTCATTGTCGGGACAGAATTACGAGCAGTACGTC. Encoded protein: CASSLSGQNYEQYV.

This clone was counted ten times or more. This chain links TRBV5-1 with TRBJ2-5, with D perhaps TRBD1 (5 bases). This CDR3 is built from 14 residues. V gave up 0 bases and J gave up 3 bases, with 9 bases separating them. Germline values: CDR1 SGHRS, CDR2 YFSETQ. CDR3 protein: CASSLEGEEETQYF. Written as DNA, the CDR3 is TGCGCCAGCAGCTTGGAAGGGGAAGAAGAGACCCAGTACTTC.

This clone appeared once. The J gene is TRBJ2-1, the V gene TRBV7-9; 9 bases fit TRBD1. Trimming took 11 bases from V and 6 from J; bases not matched to a gene: 11. This CDR3 is 14 amino acids long. Germline assignment: CDR1 SEHNR and CDR2 FQNEAQ (reference sequence). CDR3 DNA: TGTGCCCTACGCGCCGGGGACAGGGTCAATGAGCAGTTCTTC. Protein: CALRAGDRVNEQFF.

This clone was seen a single time. The V call is TRBV2, the J call TRBJ2-5, with D possibly matching TRBD2 (6 bases). CDR1 is SNHLY and CDR2 is FYNNEI in the germline V gene. V was pared by 6 bases and J by 1 base, with 15 bases between. This CDR3 spans 15 amino acids. The chain's CDR3 is CASRQEGQTQETQYF. The CDR3 coding sequence is TGTGCCAGCAGGCAGGAGGGCCAAACCCAAGAGACCCAGTACTTC.

The chain employs TRBV5-5 and TRBJ1-5, with D possibly matching TRBD1 (5 bases). V lost 4 bases, J lost 9 bases, and 14 bases lay in between. Germline V CDR1 and CDR2: SGHKS, YYEKEE (reference sequence). The CDR3 is 13 amino acids. The CDR3 region is CASSNGSQGPQHF. The CDR3 DNA sequence: TGTGCCAGCAGCAACGGCAGTCAGGGGCCCCAGCATTTT.

The chain links TRBV24-1 to TRBJ2-5; TRBD1 might be the D (7 bases). The CDR3 runs 16 residues. The germline V and J ends were trimmed by 4 bases and 1 base, with 15 bases remaining between them. Germline V CDR1 and CDR2: KGHDR, SFDVKD. The CDR3 reads CATSEPTGRSQETQYF. The CDR3 nucleotides read TGTGCCACCAGTGAACCGACAGGGAGGAGCCAAGAGACCCAGTACTTC.

The gene calls are TRBV2 and TRBJ1-2, with TRBD1 as a possible D gene (5 bases). The CDR3 extends over 14 amino acids. Trimming shortened V by 3 bases and J by 6 bases, and 14 bases separated the two germline ends. In germline, CDR1 is SNHLY, CDR2 FYNNEI. CDR3 DNA: TGTGCCAGCAGTGACCCCGGGGGGAAGGATGGCTACACCTTC. Translating gives CASSDPGGKDGYTF.

As regards this clone: This same CDR3 is encoded by further DNA sequences in the sample. Written as DNA, the CDR3 is TGTGCCAGCAGCCAAGATTCGGCTAGCGGCACCTACGAGCAGTACTTC. Its protein is CASSQDSASGTYEQYF. The chain employs TRBV4-2 and TRBJ2-7; 7 nucleotides agree with TRBD2. Germline CDR1 is LGHNA and CDR2 is YNFKEQ. CDR3 length equals 16 residues. V shed 0 bases, J shed 2 bases, and the junction held 7 bases outside the gene matches.

The CDR3 nucleotides are TGTGCCAGCAGCCACTTGGCGGGGGACGGGGCCAACGTCCTGACTTTC. Amino acid sequence: CASSHLAGDGANVLTF. The chain recombines TRBV11-1 with TRBJ2-6; TRBD2 matches at 7 bases. There are 16 residues in the CDR3. Germline CDR1 reads SGHAT; CDR2 reads FQDESV (reference sequence). The J segment lost 4 bases and the V segment lost 5 bases, leaving 8 bases of the junction unmatched.